This paragraph covers one T cell receptor (beta chain) sequence. This entry is derived from a study of blood T cell repertoires in COVID-19. Background on the study: T cells, B-cell-depleted T cells, or PBMCs provided the cDNA or gDNA that served as material.

This CDR3 spans 14 amino acids. V gave up 6 bases and J gave up 8 bases, with 17 bases separating them. The germline gives CDR1 SGHAT, CDR2 FQDESV (reference sequence). The method was immunoSEQ multiplex PCR; TCRdb's version includes in-frame clones alone and lacks a portion of them. The sample has about 360,000 clones, 85% to 90% seen once. V gene TRBV11-1 combines with J gene TRBJ2-1; TRBD2 might be the D (6 bases). The origin of this receptor is a human donor in a cohort sampled during active COVID-19. The specimen sequenced was peripheral blood. The DNA of the CDR3 is TGTGCCAGCAGGAGCGCGGGGTCTACACATGAGCAGTTCTTC. Residues: CASRSAGSTHEQFF.